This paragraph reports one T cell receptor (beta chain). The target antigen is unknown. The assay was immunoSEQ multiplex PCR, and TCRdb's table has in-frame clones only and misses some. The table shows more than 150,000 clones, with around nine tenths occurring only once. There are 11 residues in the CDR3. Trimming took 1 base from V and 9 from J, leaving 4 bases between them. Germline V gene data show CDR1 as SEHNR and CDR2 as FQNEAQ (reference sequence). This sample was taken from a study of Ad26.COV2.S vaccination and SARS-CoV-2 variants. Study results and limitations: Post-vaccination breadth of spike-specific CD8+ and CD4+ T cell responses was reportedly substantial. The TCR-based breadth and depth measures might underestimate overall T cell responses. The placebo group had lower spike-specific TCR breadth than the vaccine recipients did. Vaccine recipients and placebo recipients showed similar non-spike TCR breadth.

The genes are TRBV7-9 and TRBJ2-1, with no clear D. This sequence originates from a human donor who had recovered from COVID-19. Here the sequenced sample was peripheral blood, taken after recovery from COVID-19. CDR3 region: CASSLDSEQFF. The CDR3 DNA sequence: TGTGCCAGCAGCTTAGATAGTGAGCAGTTCTTC.